Presented here are 16 T cell receptor beta chains from one specimen sequenced in a study of read filtering for tumor transcriptome and immune sequencing. The library was built from roughly 400 ng RNA with molecular barcoded adaptors for alpha/delta and beta/gamma chains. TCRdb redid the calling of the reads with MiXCR, one entry per CDR3 protein. Of 35,000 to 50,000 distinct CDR3 sequences in the sample, roughly an eighth were seen once. Sequenced sample: a population of CD138-negative cells sorted from bone marrow. These receptors all come from a donor older than 35 with multiple myeloma.

This clonotype was seen a handful of times. This may stem from a read error, because a much larger clone lies one nucleotide away. The chain joins TRBV6-6 to TRBJ1-3, with 7 bases identical to TRBD1. Germline CDR1 and CDR2: MNHNY and SVGAGI (reference sequence). CDR3 length: 18 residues. The CDR3, as DNA: TGTGCCAGCAGTTACCCCCCTGGGGCAGGGGGGACTGGAAACACCATGTATTTT. Translating gives CASSYPPGAGGTGNTMYF.

This clonotype was detected ten times or more. The chain employs TRBV12-3 or TRBV12-4 and TRBJ1-5, with 7 nucleotides matching TRBD1. The CDR3 consists of 14 residues. With V trimmed by 6 bases and J by 1 base, 3 bases remained unmatched. DNA for the CDR3: TGTGCCAGCAGCGCAGGGGGGAGCAATCAGCCCCAGCATTTT. It is translated as CASSAGGSNQPQHF.

This clonotype was detected many times. This rearrangement joins TRBV7-9 to TRBJ2-7, with 13 positions matching TRBD2. The length of the CDR3 is 13 residues. Germline CDR1 and CDR2: SEHNR and FQNEAQ (reference sequence). J was trimmed by 6 bases and V by 5 bases; bases with no gene match: 1. The CDR3 loop reads CASSRTSGSEQYF. In nucleotides, the CDR3 is TGTGCCAGCAGCAGGACTAGCGGGAGCGAGCAGTACTTC.

This clonotype was seen repeatedly, ten times or more. This sequence joins TRBV20-1 and TRBJ2-3; TRBD2 agrees at 8 bases. CDR1 is DFQATT and CDR2 is SNEGSKA in the germline V gene (reference sequence). J gave up 3 bases and V 8 bases, and 13 bases lay outside the gene matches. CDR3 length: 15 residues. CDR3 nucleotides: TGCAGTTCGAACCGATTAGCGGGACTGACAGATACGCAGTATTTT. Its translation: CSSNRLAGLTDTQYF.

This chain joins TRBV5-8 and TRBJ2-1; 9 positions match TRBD1. The germline CDR1 and CDR2 sequences are SGHTS and YDEGEE. The length of the CDR3 is 13 residues. V lost 4 bases to trimming and J lost 10 bases; unmatched junction nucleotides: 6. The CDR3 region is CASSVQGAREQFF. The CDR3 DNA sequence: TGTGCCAGCAGCGTACAGGGGGCGAGGGAGCAGTTCTTC.

On this clonotype itself: This clone may be a read error of a much larger clone one base away. The gene calls are TRBV7-8 and TRBJ2-5; the match to TRBD1 covers 7 bases. Germline loops: CDR1 SGHVS, CDR2 FQNEAQ. Trimming cost V 5 bases and J 7 bases; bases outside gene matches: 7. This CDR3 is built from 13 residues. Written as DNA, the CDR3 is TGTGCCAGCAGCCGCGACAGGGACGGGACCCAGTACTTC. This translates into CASSRDRDGTQYF.

This clonotype was detected many times. V usage is TRBV6-1 and J usage is TRBJ2-2; 10 nucleotides match TRBD2. V shed 6 bases, J shed 0 bases, and the junction held 7 bases outside the gene matches. The germline gives CDR1 MNHNS, CDR2 SASEGT. The CDR3 is made up of 17 amino acids. CDR3 nucleotide sequence: TGTGCCAGCAGGCCTTTAGCGGGGGGCACGAACACCGGGGAGCTGTTTTTT. Translating it yields CASRPLAGGTNTGELFF.

There are many counts of this clonotype. The V call is TRBV30, the J call TRBJ2-1; D gene unclear. This CDR3 has 12 residues. V was clipped by 2 bases and J by 5 bases, with 7 bases between them. CDR1 is GTSNPN, CDR2 SVGIG, per germline (reference sequence). CDR3 nucleotide sequence: TGTGCCTGGAGTCGTAGCCACAATGAGCAGTTCTTC. It yields the protein CAWSRSHNEQFF.

This clonotype was recorded at least ten times. The rearrangement links TRBV12-3 or TRBV12-4 to TRBJ2-7; TRBD2 aligns across 9 bases. The CDR3 runs to 16 residues. V was pared by 6 bases and J by 6 bases, with 15 bases of the junction left unmatched. The CDR3 region has the DNA TGTGCCAGCAGCTCCGCCGCGGGCGGGAGGGTAGGCGAGCAGTACTTC. Amino acids: CASSSAAGGRVGEQYF.

This clonotype was observed a few times. The rearrangement joins TRBV12-3 or TRBV12-4 to TRBJ1-4, with D unresolved. This CDR3 contains 13 residues. The V end lost 7 bases, the J end lost 4 bases, and 10 bases lay between the germline ends. The CDR3 sequence: CASTGAVNEKLFF. Written as DNA, the CDR3 is TGTGCCAGCACAGGCGCCGTTAATGAAAAACTGTTTTTT.

This clonotype has ten or more counts. CDR3 amino acids: CASSTPGLATGELFF. The CDR3 region has the DNA TGTGCCAGCAGCACTCCGGGACTAGCGACCGGGGAGCTGTTTTTT. This rearrangement joins TRBV7-3 to TRBJ2-2, with TRBD2 matching 10 bases. V lost 5 bases to trimming and J lost 5 bases; unmatched junction nucleotides: 5. Germline-derived CDR1 and CDR2 are SGHTA and FQGTGA. The CDR3 extends over 15 amino acids.

As for this clonotype: A far larger clone is just one base off, so this is likely a read error. This sequence joins TRBV4-3 and TRBJ2-1, with D tentatively TRBD2 (6 bases). Germline CDR1 and CDR2: LGHNA and YSLEER. The CDR3 totals 14 residues. The CDR3 loop reads CASSRLDHNLEQLF. CDR3 nucleotides: TGCGCCAGCAGCCGACTAGACCATAACCTAGAGCAGCTCTTC.

This clonotype was detected only a few times. V and J are TRBV12-3 or TRBV12-4 and TRBJ2-6; 7 nucleotides line up with TRBD1. The CDR3 has 16 amino acids. Trimming at V came to 7 bases and at J to 0 bases, leaving 6 bases not matched to a gene. The CDR3 sequence: CASNRDSPSGANVLTF. The CDR3 DNA follows: TGTGCCAGCAATCGGGACAGCCCCTCTGGGGCCAACGTCCTGACTTTC.

This clonotype was seen ten or more times. This sequence joins TRBV29-1 and TRBJ2-4; D is tentatively TRBD1 or TRBD2 (5 bases each). Germline V gene data show CDR1 as SQVTM and CDR2 as ANQGSEA. V was trimmed by 8 bases and J by 2 bases, leaving 16 bases between them. The CDR3 covers 14 residues. CDR3 nucleotide sequence: TGCAGCCTCTGGGGACGCGAGACCAAAAACATTCAGTACTTC. Protein product: CSLWGRETKNIQYF.

This clonotype was found many times. V usage is TRBV2 and J usage is TRBJ2-2; 15 nucleotides line up with TRBD2. Germline V gives CDR1 SNHLY, CDR2 FYNNEI. The length of the CDR3 is 18 residues. The junction had 6 bases not matched to a gene; V was cut back by 2 bases and J by 5 bases. CDR3 in DNA: TGTGCCAGCAGTGAAAGGGGACTAGCGGGAGGAGGTACCGGGGAGCTGTTTTTT. This gives the protein CASSERGLAGGGTGELFF. Using reference TRBV2 and TRBJ2-2 for the parts outside the CDR3, the full variable domain is EPEVTQTPSHQVTQMGQEVILRCVPISNHLYFYWYRQILGQKVEFLVSFYNNEISEKSEIFDDQFSVERPDGSNFTLKIRSTKLEDSAMYFCASSERGLAGGGTGELFFGEGSRLTVL.

This clonotype was seen ten or more times. The chain recombines TRBV20-1 with TRBJ1-1; 7 bases align to TRBD1. The germline V gene encodes CDR1 DFQATT and CDR2 SNEGSKA (reference sequence). Germline trimming cut 5 bases from V and 3 bases from J; bases unmatched to any gene: 9. The CDR3 runs to 14 residues. The CDR3 spells CSAPRQGWYTEAFF. The CDR3, as DNA: TGCAGTGCTCCGCGACAGGGTTGGTACACTGAAGCTTTCTTT.